The 5 T cell receptor beta chains presented below share a single source sample, sequenced in a study of blood T cell repertoires in COVID-19. The method was immunoSEQ multiplex PCR; TCRdb's version includes in-frame clones alone and lacks a portion of them. This table has 300,000 to 350,000 clones, 90% appearing once. Sequences were obtained from peripheral blood. All receptors derive from a woman aged 40 to 50 with COVID-19, enrolled during active disease.

V and J are TRBV9 and TRBJ1-6; D not resolved. The CDR3 sequence is 14 residues long. From germline, CDR1 is SGDLS and CDR2 YYNGEE. The germline V and J ends were trimmed by 0 bases and 7 bases, with 8 bases remaining between them. The CDR3 reads CASSVALLNSPLHF. CDR3 in DNA: TGTGCCAGCAGCGTAGCTCTGTTGAATTCACCCCTCCACTTT.

The chain carries TRBV28 and TRBJ1-5; perhaps TRBD1 as D (5 bases). Per the germline V gene, CDR1 is MDHEN and CDR2 is SYDVKM. V lost 11 bases to trimming and J lost 6 bases, with 20 bases between them. The CDR3 length is 14 residues. The chain's CDR3 is CAFSAGGIGQPQHF. CDR3 bases: TGTGCCTTCTCGGCTGGGGGGATAGGTCAGCCCCAGCATTTT.

This clone has a handful of counts. The rearrangement joins TRBV7-9 to TRBJ2-7; D is possibly TRBD2 (5 bases). V shed 5 bases and J shed 2 bases, with 16 bases lying between them. The V gene's germline CDR1 is SEHNR and CDR2 FQNEAQ (reference sequence). This CDR3 spans 15 amino acids. CDR3 coding DNA: TGTGCCAGCAGCCAAAGCGAGGGTCTCGCCTACGAGCAGTACTTC. It encodes CASSQSEGLAYEQYF.

The chain carries TRBV5-4 and TRBJ1-2; 10 nucleotides line up with TRBD1. CDR3 length: 15 residues. With 4 bases clipped from V and 3 bases from J, the junction kept 6 bases outside the gene matches. Germline loops: CDR1 SGHNT, CDR2 YYREEE (reference sequence). The CDR3 sequence: CASSPGTGADYGYTF. The CDR3 DNA follows: TGTGCCAGCAGCCCGGGGACAGGGGCCGACTATGGCTACACCTTC.

The rearrangement joins TRBV5-5 to TRBJ2-2; D might be TRBD1 (6 bases). This CDR3 is built from 14 residues. The V end was cut by 0 bases, the J end by 5 bases, with 8 bases between. Germline lookup yields CDR1 SGHKS and CDR2 YYEKEE (reference sequence). CDR3 amino acids: CASSLEQGTGELFF. The DNA for the CDR3 is TGTGCCAGCAGCTTGGAGCAGGGGACCGGGGAGCTGTTTTTT.